The T cell receptor beta chain under discussion was sequenced for a study of PD-L1 blockade in urothelial cancer. On the study more broadly: As for prior chemotherapy regimens, patients had received 0 to 3.

The CDR3 is 18 amino acids. This sample's time point: peripheral blood 6 weeks after treatment start. The patients' disease, urothelial carcinoma, was locally advanced or metastatic. Clones were sequenced by immunoSEQ multiplex PCR, and TCRdb holds only the in-frame ones, with some missing. The data contain tens of thousands of clones, roughly nine tenths of them seen just once; the ten biggest clones take up less than 8%. The rearrangement uses TRBV1 and TRBJ2-3; TRBD2 reflects the table's D call only, with no check against the DNA. TRBV1 counts as a pseudogene. The sequencing here drew on PBMCs, taken around atezolizumab (anti-PD-L1) treatment. The TCR sequence derives from a man aged 70-80 years with urothelial cancer. CDR3 amino acids: CTSSQVKISREREDTQYF. CDR3 nucleotide sequence: TGCACCAGCAGCCAAGTGAAAATTTCGCGAGAACGGGAGGATACGCAGTATTTT.